This TCR beta chain was captured by sequencing in a study of Graves' ophthalmopathy and Graves' hyperthyroidism. Stable hyperthyroidism meant no ophthalmopathy within 18 months of follow-up. This clonotype occurred many times. The antigen is unknown. Regarding the study as a whole: The authors also found most expanded thyroid clonotypes above 0.001 frequency in blood.

Transcripts of RNA were the source for amplifying TCR beta CDR3 regions. After a first-round RT-PCR with HTBI primers, a second-round multiplex PCR was run. From the multiplex PCR reads, TCRdb called clonotypes with MiXCR, one entry per CDR3 protein. The data show hundreds of thousands of distinct CDR3 sequences, with about a fifth seen just once and approximately 7.7% held by the top ten. The V and J ends lost 6 bases and 4 bases respectively, with 13 bases between them. The germline V gene has CDR1 LNHDA and CDR2 SQIVND (reference sequence). This CDR3 is 13 amino acids long. This rearrangement joins TRBV19 to TRBJ2-7, with no clear D. Sequencing used peripheral blood. The TCR originated in a young woman with stable Graves' hyperthyroidism. Some clones in this sample may be carry-over from other donors' samples. For the CDR3, the DNA is TGTGCCAGTAGCAAAAGTTGGAAATACGAGCAGTACTTC. This translates into CASSKSWKYEQYF.